Listed below are T cell receptor beta chains from one sample, sequenced in a study of T cells in Graves' hyperthyroidism and ophthalmopathy. One entry per CDR3 protein results from TCRdb running MiXCR on the multiplex PCR reads. The sample includes roughly 710,000 distinct CDR3 sequences, about 35% of them seen just once. The sequencing sample was made of blood. These receptor sequences come from a woman aged 40-49 years with Graves' hyperthyroidism. CDR3s include the opening cysteine and the closing phenylalanine or tryptophan. D genes are given only for firm matches. Rows may omit the clone size; those that give it use once, few, many or a size class.

cdr3_nt,cdr3_aa,v_call,j_call,clone_size,d_call,cdr3_length
TGTGCCAGCACTACAGTGCGTACATCCTACGAGCAGTACTTC,CASTTVRTSYEQYF,TRBV7-3,TRBJ2-7,.,.,14
TGCGCCAGCAGCCAAGTCGCAGGGGGCGAGAGCTCCTACGAGCAGTACTTC,CASSQVAGGESSYEQYF,TRBV5-6,TRBJ2-7,few,TRBD1,17
TGCAGCGTCCGACCGTTTACAACCGGGGAGCTGTTTTTT,CSVRPFTTGELFF,TRBV29-1,TRBJ2-2,many,.,13
TGTGCCAGCAGCGAGTCGAATAATTCACCCCTCCACTTT,CASSESNNSPLHF,TRBV7-9,TRBJ1-6,many,.,13
TGTGCCAGCAGTTACGGTAGGGGGCTCTCTGGAACTGAAGCTTTCTTT,CASSYGRGLSGTEAFF,TRBV6-5,TRBJ1-1,many,TRBD1,16
TGCGCCAGCAGCTTGGGCGTTGCTGGGGAGCCGTTTTTT,CASSLGVAGEPFF,TRBV5-1,TRBJ2-2,once,.,13
TGTGCCAGCAGCCAAACAGGGGGCGGCAATCAGCCCCAGCATTTT,CASSQTGGGNQPQHF,TRBV14,TRBJ1-5,many,TRBD1,15
TGTGCCAGCAGTAACAGGGACTCTCGGAATTCACCCCTCCACTTT,CASSNRDSRNSPLHF,TRBV6-5,TRBJ1-6,.,.,15
TGTGCCAGCAGCTCCCGGGACACTTCCTACGAGCAGTACTTC,CASSSRDTSYEQYF,TRBV7-6,TRBJ2-7,many,.,14
TGCGCCAGCAGCCCCGGCGGGATCGACTACGAGCAGTACTTC,CASSPGGIDYEQYF,TRBV5-1,TRBJ2-7,.,.,14
TGCGCCAGCAGCCAAACGGCTCAAGGGGATTCACCCCTCCACTTT,CASSQTAQGDSPLHF,TRBV4-3,TRBJ1-6,few,.,15
TGTGCCACCAGAGACAGGCACCCACCCCCAGGCCAGCCCCAGCATTTT,CATRDRHPPPGQPQHF,TRBV24-1,TRBJ1-5,many,.,16
TGTGCCAGCAGTTACTCGGGAGGACTCAGCTCCTATAATTCACCCCTCCACTTT,CASSYSGGLSSYNSPLHF,TRBV6-5,TRBJ1-6,few,.,18
TGTGCCAGCAGCTTAGGTGGGGCATTTGAAAAACTGTTTTTT,CASSLGGAFEKLFF,TRBV7-2,TRBJ1-4,many,.,14
TGTGCCACCAGCAGAGTTTGGGGGAGTGAAAAACTGTTTTTT,CATSRVWGSEKLFF,TRBV15,TRBJ1-4,.,.,14
TGTGCCAGCAGTTTACGTGGAGTGGGGGGTAACTATGGCTACACCTTC,CASSLRGVGGNYGYTF,TRBV12-3/TRBV12-4,TRBJ1-2,.,.,16
TGTGCCACCAGTGATCCGGGACGGACGCAAGAGACCCAGTACTTC,CATSDPGRTQETQYF,TRBV24-1,TRBJ2-5,.,.,15
TGTGCCAGCAGCCAGACGACAGGGGGGACCGGGGAGCTGTTTTTT,CASSQTTGGTGELFF,TRBV7-2,TRBJ2-2,few,TRBD1,15
TGCGCCAGCAGCCAAGATGGCGGGCCTAGGCAGCATTTT,CASSQDGGPRQHF,TRBV4-3,TRBJ1-5,few,.,13
TGTGCCAGCAGCGAAGGCTCTCACGGAGGGGCTTTCTTT,CASSEGSHGGAFF,TRBV9,TRBJ1-1,many,.,13
TGCAGTGCTAGGAAAAGACAGGGTAATTCACCCCTCCACTTT,CSARKRQGNSPLHF,TRBV20-1,TRBJ1-6,many,TRBD1,14
TGTGCCTGCAGTTTTAGCGTGACAGGGAACACTGAAGCTTTCTTT,CACSFSVTGNTEAFF,TRBV27,TRBJ1-1,.,.,15
TGTGCCAGCAGCTTATCTGGGAGGCACGAGCAGTACTTC,CASSLSGRHEQYF,TRBV7-8,TRBJ2-7,few,.,13
TGTGCCTGCCAGGACAGGCATGAAGCTTTCTTT,CACQDRHEAFF,TRBV28,TRBJ1-1,.,TRBD1,11
TGCAGTGCTAGATTGGGGGACCACTATGGCTACACCTTC,CSARLGDHYGYTF,TRBV20-1,TRBJ1-2,many,.,13
TGTGCCAGCTCACCACGGTCGGGGGACAATCAGCCCCAGCATTTT,CASSPRSGDNQPQHF,TRBV18,TRBJ1-5,.,.,15
TGTGCCAGCAGCTTACAAGGGATGGACACCGGGGAGCTGTTTTTT,CASSLQGMDTGELFF,TRBV7-2,TRBJ2-2,.,.,15